This T cell receptor beta chain appears in the sequencing data of a study of blood T cell repertoires in COVID-19. At the level of the study: In each case, the material was cDNA or gDNA derived from T cells, B-cell-depleted T cells, or PBMCs.

In the source study's methods: By means of reference gene primer amplification, nucleated cell counts were estimated. The data were produced by immunoSEQ multiplex PCR, yet TCRdb's version contains in-frame clones alone and is incomplete. V and J calls and clone size are copied from that table; D and trimming were computed from the DNA. The sample has 310,000 or so clones; roughly 90% are singletons. Sequenced sample: peripheral blood. The source of this sequence is a young man who had recovered from COVID-19.

CDR3 coding DNA: TGTGCCAGCAGCTTACGGGGACAGGGAACTTCACCCCTCCACTTT. It codes for CASSLRGQGTSPLHF. The gene calls are TRBV11-2 and TRBJ1-6; 9 positions match TRBD1. J was trimmed by 9 bases and V by 2 bases; bases with no gene match: 5. CDR3 length: 15 amino acids. Per germline, CDR1 SGHAT and CDR2 FQNNGV.